This TCR beta chain derives from a study of cytomegalovirus exposure and HLA in healthy donors. The CDR3 sequence is 12 residues long. V lost 0 bases and J lost 5, with 5 bases in between. Looked up from germline, CDR1 is SGHDT and CDR2 is YYEEEE. The PCR employed 60 Vbeta primers together with 13 Jbeta primers. Original data processing: There were about 86 million unique TCR beta chains by a later count, and around 10 million of them were shared. Method: immunoSEQ multiplex PCR; TCRdb's copy keeps in-frame clones and lacks some. V, J and clone size derive from that table, while D and trimming were established from the DNA sequence. Altogether some 100,000 clones are present, around 80% being singletons, with the ten largest covering 14%.

The receptor was isolated from a male donor in good health and CMV-seropositive. The sequenced material came from PBMCs. The V call is TRBV5-6, the J call TRBJ1-1; D not resolved. CDR3 DNA: TGTGCCAGCAGCTTGGCACATACTGAAGCTTTCTTT. This sequence encodes CASSLAHTEAFF.